The 15 T cell receptor beta chains below all came from one sample that was sequenced in a study of cytomegalovirus exposure and HLA in healthy donors. 13 Jbeta primers and 60 Vbeta primers were used for the PCR. The protocol was immunoSEQ multiplex PCR, while the TCRdb copy is restricted to in-frame clones and leaves out a portion. The sample includes 140,000 or so clones, 80% to 90% of them seen just once. Sequenced input: PBMCs. These TCRs come from a middle-aged woman in good health and CMV-seropositive.

This chain uses TRBV6-1 with TRBJ2-7; 10 nucleotides align to TRBD1. Germline V gene data show CDR1 as MNHNS and CDR2 as SASEGT. The CDR3 runs 15 residues. Unmatched junction bases numbered 2, after V lost 1 base and J lost 2 bases. CDR3 in DNA: TGTGCCAGCAGTGAAGGACAGGGGGCAACCTACGAGCAGTACTTC. Its protein product is CASSEGQGATYEQYF.

V and J are TRBV7-3 and TRBJ2-2; weak D call: TRBD1 (6 bases). Between the trimmed V and J ends, which lost 5 bases and 1 base, there was a span of 11 bases. This CDR3 has 15 residues. Germline V gives CDR1 SGHTA, CDR2 FQGTGA. The CDR3 loop is CASSLSTGNTGELFF. The CDR3, as DNA: TGTGCCAGCAGCCTATCGACAGGGAACACCGGGGAGCTGTTTTTT.

This sequence joins TRBV28 and TRBJ2-1; D perhaps matches TRBD1 (6 bases). V lost 6 bases to trimming and J lost 0 bases, with 9 bases between them. This CDR3 comprises 14 residues. Germline V lookup: CDR1 MDHEN, CDR2 SYDVKM. CDR3 sequence reads: CASRRTVSYNEQFF. CDR3 bases: TGTGCCAGCAGGAGGACAGTCTCCTACAATGAGCAGTTCTTC.

The rearrangement links TRBV10-3 to TRBJ2-3; 10 bases are a match to TRBD2. Losses at the gene ends were 6 bases for V and 6 bases for J; bases not matched to a gene: 6. The CDR3 runs 14 residues. Looked up from germline, CDR1 is ENHRY and CDR2 is SYGVKD. The CDR3 DNA reads as TGTGCCATCAGGGCTAGCGGGAGCTCGGATACGCAGTATTTT. This gives the protein CAIRASGSSDTQYF.

Regarding this clone: Other DNA sequences in this specimen translate into the identical CDR3. The chain carries TRBV18 and TRBJ2-5; no clear D. The V gene's germline CDR1 is KGHSH and CDR2 LQKENI. Trimming stripped 3 bases from V and 5 bases from J, with 7 bases between. The CDR3 consists of 12 residues. CDR3 amino acids: CASSPGPETQYF. CDR3 in DNA: TGTGCCAGCTCACCCGGTCCCGAGACCCAGTACTTC.

This sequence joins TRBV28 and TRBJ2-3; weak D call: TRBD1 (5 bases). With 5 bases removed from V and 6 bases from J, the gap between germline ends came to 9 bases. CDR3 length: 12 residues. Germline V gives CDR1 MDHEN, CDR2 SYDVKM. Written as DNA, the CDR3 is TGTGCCAGCAGTAGTGCAGGGGATACGCAGTATTTT. Translation: CASSSAGDTQYF.

The chain uses TRBV7-6 and TRBJ2-5; TRBD1 is a possible D gene (6 bases). The germline gives CDR1 SGHVS, CDR2 FNYEAQ. This CDR3 is 14 amino acids long. Trimming removed 4 bases at V and 2 bases at J, with 11 bases between. CDR3 nucleotide sequence: TGTGCCAGCAGCTCCCGGACAGAACAAGAGACCCAGTACTTC. It encodes CASSSRTEQETQYF.

This clone was picked up one time. The chain has TRBV12-1 and TRBJ1-4. TRBV12-1 is flagged as a pseudogene. The CDR3 loop spans 16 amino acids. The CDR3: CASSLPSGITNEKLFF. The DNA for the CDR3 is TGTGCCAGCAGCCTTCCCTCGGGGATCACTAATGAAAAACTGTTTTTT.

The chain employs TRBV28 and TRBJ2-3, with 7 bases fitting TRBD2. The germline CDR1 and CDR2 sequences are MDHEN and SYDVKM. The V gene end was trimmed by 6 bases and the J gene end by 1 base; junction bases not matched to a gene: 10. This CDR3 has 16 amino acids. The CDR3 is CASSPRLAAGTDTQYF. The CDR3 DNA follows: TGTGCCAGCAGCCCTAGACTAGCAGCGGGCACAGATACGCAGTATTTT.

This rearrangement joins TRBV7-2 to TRBJ2-1; TRBD1 agrees at 7 bases. CDR1 and CDR2 (germline): SGHTA, FQGNSA. V trimming: 3 bases; J trimming: 3 bases; junction bases outside the gene matches: 11. CDR3 length: 17 amino acids. CDR3 nucleotide sequence: TGTGCCAGCAGCTTGTCCAACAGGGGTACCGGCTACAATGAGCAGTTCTTC. This encodes CASSLSNRGTGYNEQFF.

The chain has TRBV27 and TRBJ1-1, with D perhaps matching TRBD1 (5 bases). This CDR3 has 13 residues. V lost 4 bases and J 11 bases, leaving 17 bases between the germline ends. Per germline, CDR1 MNHEY and CDR2 SMNVEV (reference sequence). The CDR3 here is CASSSRASRQAFF. As DNA, the CDR3 is TGTGCCAGCAGTTCCAGGGCATCGAGGCAGGCTTTCTTT.

Of note for this clone: With a much larger clone just one base away, this may be a read error. The V gene is TRBV18, the J gene TRBJ2-1; D gene unclear. This CDR3 comprises 13 residues. V was clipped by 6 bases and J by 0 bases, with 6 bases between them. Germline CDR1 reads KGHSH; CDR2 reads LQKENI. The CDR3 bases are TGTGCCAGCTCCCTAAGCTCCTACAATGAGCAGTTCTTC. Amino acid sequence: CASSLSSYNEQFF.

This sequence joins TRBV6-4 and TRBJ1-1; 8 positions match TRBD1. Germline assignment: CDR1 MRHNA and CDR2 SNTAGT. V dropped 6 bases and J dropped 7; count of bases not matched to a gene: 7. The CDR3 is made up of 13 amino acids. The CDR3 DNA reads as TGTGCCAGCAGACAGGACAGGGACGATGAAGCTTTCTTT. Its protein is CASRQDRDDEAFF.

The chain recombines TRBV4-2 with TRBJ2-1, with D perhaps TRBD1 (6 bases). The CDR3 has 16 residues. The germline V and J ends were trimmed by 1 base and 2 bases, with 12 bases remaining between them. The germline gives CDR1 LGHNA, CDR2 YNFKEQ. This CDR3 reads CASSQGPGTTYNEQFF. The CDR3 bases are TGTGCCAGCAGCCAAGGCCCCGGGACAACCTACAATGAGCAGTTCTTC.

This rearrangement joins TRBV28 to TRBJ1-1; no clear D gene. V was shortened by 3 bases and J by 1 base, with 6 bases between the two germline ends. Germline CDR1 reads MDHEN; CDR2 reads SYDVKM. The CDR3 runs to 13 residues. The CDR3 DNA reads TGTGCCAGCAGTTTCTCGGGGAACACTGAAGCTTTCTTT. Protein product: CASSFSGNTEAFF.